Following are 30 T cell receptor beta chains from one sample sequenced in a study of blood T cell repertoires in COVID-19. Repertoires were generated with immunoSEQ multiplex PCR, while TCRdb's copy carries only in-frame clones and drops some. Found here are about 160,000 clones, approximately 92% of them singletons; the top ten hold around 4.6%. The specimen sequenced was peripheral blood. The source is a woman aged 50 to 65 with acute or convalescent COVID-19.

The V gene is TRBV20-1, the J gene TRBJ2-1; TRBD2 might be the D (6 bases). V lost 6 bases to trimming and J lost 8 bases, with 11 bases between them. CDR1 is DFQATT, CDR2 SNEGSKA, per germline (reference sequence). This CDR3 has 11 amino acids. DNA for the CDR3: TGCAGTGCGAAAGGAGGGTATGAGCAGTTCTTC. Translating it yields CSAKGGYEQFF.

The chain recombines TRBV18 with TRBJ1-1, with 7 bases matching TRBD1. Germline V lookup: CDR1 KGHSH, CDR2 LQKENI. With V trimmed by 1 base and J by 8 bases, 7 bases remained unmatched. CDR3 length: 14 amino acids. CDR3 nucleotides: TGTGCCAGCTCACCACGGACAGGTCTTTCAGAAGCTTTCTTT. It is translated as CASSPRTGLSEAFF.

Written as DNA, the CDR3 is TGTGCTAGTGGTTTGCCCGGGACAGACTCCTACGAGCAGTACTTC. This encodes CASGLPGTDSYEQYF. The chain is built from TRBV12-5 and TRBJ2-7; 7 bases are a match to TRBD1. There are 15 residues in the CDR3. Germline CDR1 reads LGHNT; CDR2 reads FRNRAP. Trimming took 2 bases from V and 0 from J; bases not matched to a gene: 4.

The rearrangement joins TRBV6-5 to TRBJ1-1; TRBD1 is a possible D gene (5 bases). The CDR3 runs 15 residues. The V end was cut by 1 base, the J end by 4 bases, with 13 bases between. The V gene's germline CDR1 is MNHEY and CDR2 SVGAGI. The CDR3 reads CASSYFLGGGTEAFF. The DNA for the CDR3 is TGTGCCAGCAGTTACTTCCTCGGGGGGGGCACTGAAGCTTTCTTT.

The chain recombines TRBV9 with TRBJ2-3, with 8 bases fitting TRBD2. Trimming at V came to 4 bases and at J to 5 bases, leaving 15 bases not matched to a gene. This CDR3 spans 17 amino acids. Germline values: CDR1 SGDLS, CDR2 YYNGEE. CDR3 sequence: CASSLTPAAGGGDTQYF. The CDR3 DNA is TGTGCCAGCAGCCTCACCCCCGCGGCGGGAGGAGGAGATACGCAGTATTTT.

The rearrangement uses TRBV7-3 and TRBJ2-2; the D gene is possibly TRBD2 (7 bases). Trimming stripped 4 bases from V and 3 bases from J, with 15 bases between. This CDR3 has 16 residues. Germline CDR1 SGHTA, CDR2 FQGTGA. CDR3 in DNA: TGTGCCAGCAGCTACGCAGGGGCGGGGGACACCGGGGAGCTGTTTTTT. Its translation: CASSYAGAGDTGELFF.

V usage is TRBV18 and J usage is TRBJ1-2; no clear D. This CDR3 is built from 15 residues. With 0 bases removed from V and 7 bases from J, the gap between germline ends came to 15 bases. Germline assignment: CDR1 KGHSH and CDR2 LQKENI. DNA for the CDR3: TGTGCCAGCTCACCACCGGAGGGCAGGATTGGTGGCTACACCTTC. Encoded protein: CASSPPEGRIGGYTF.

The rearrangement links TRBV11-2 to TRBJ2-7; 7 nucleotides line up with TRBD1. The CDR3 is made up of 15 amino acids. The V segment lost 5 bases and the J segment 5 bases; nucleotides outside the gene matches: 12. CDR1 and CDR2 from the germline V gene are SGHAT and FQNNGV. DNA for the CDR3: TGTGCCAGCAGCGGTCCCCTCGACAGGGAACACGAGCAGTACTTC. Protein: CASSGPLDREHEQYF.

The chain combines TRBV10-3 with TRBJ1-1, with 7 positions matching TRBD1. Unmatched junction bases numbered 5, after V lost 3 bases and J lost 4 bases. This CDR3 contains 14 residues. Germline V CDR1 and CDR2: ENHRY, SYGVKD. The CDR3 DNA sequence: TGTGCCATCAGTGACTACGGGACAGCCACTGAAGCTTTCTTT. This codes for CAISDYGTATEAFF.

This chain uses TRBV11-2 with TRBJ1-2; a weak D match, TRBD1 (6 bases). CDR3 length equals 13 residues. CDR1 is SGHAT, CDR2 FQNNGV, per germline. The V and J ends lost 5 bases and 7 bases respectively, with 14 bases between them. DNA for the CDR3: TGTGCCAGCAGCCCCCGGGGGGCGCTTGGCTACACCTTC. Residues: CASSPRGALGYTF.

The CDR3 spells CASSQEAGSDYGYTF. In DNA form, the CDR3 reads TGCGCCAGCAGCCAAGAAGCAGGGTCGGACTATGGCTACACCTTC. The genes are TRBV4-1 and TRBJ1-2, with D perhaps TRBD1 (5 bases). This CDR3 has 15 residues. Looked up from germline, CDR1 is MGHRA and CDR2 is YSYEKL. Trimming took off 0 bases at V and 3 bases at J, with 11 bases between the two ends.

The chain is built from TRBV11-2 and TRBJ1-5; 7 bases agree with TRBD1. Germline trimming cut 5 bases from V and 5 bases from J; bases unmatched to any gene: 6. The germline V gene has CDR1 SGHAT and CDR2 FQNNGV. This CDR3 has 14 residues. The CDR3: CASSQQGSDQPQHF. The CDR3 DNA reads TGTGCCAGCAGCCAACAGGGGTCGGATCAGCCCCAGCATTTT.

This chain joins TRBV6-1 and TRBJ2-1; 7 nucleotides match TRBD2. Germline V CDR1 and CDR2: MNHNS, SASEGT. This CDR3 is built from 16 residues. After removal of 3 bases from V and 4 bases from J, the junction contained 9 bases not matched to a gene. The CDR3 reads CASSERDYQDYNEQFF. DNA for the CDR3: TGTGCCAGCAGTGAGAGGGACTATCAAGATTACAATGAGCAGTTCTTC.

This clone was seen only once. J is TRBJ1-2 and V is TRBV6-1; 7 positions agree with TRBD1. The CDR3 has 18 amino acids. The germline V gene encodes CDR1 MNHNS and CDR2 SASEGT. V was pared by 1 base and J by 5 bases, with 16 bases of the junction left unmatched. The CDR3 sequence is CASSEEDRVLTFRYGYTF. CDR3 DNA sequence: TGTGCCAGCAGTGAAGAAGACAGGGTACTCACCTTTAGGTATGGCTACACCTTC.

This clone was detected only once. This rearrangement joins TRBV7-3 to TRBJ2-1; perhaps TRBD1 as D (6 bases). Germline CDR1 SGHTA, CDR2 FQGTGA. The CDR3 totals 15 residues. Trimming stripped 2 bases from V and 7 bases from J, with 15 bases between. CDR3 sequence reads: CASSLGTGMGNEQFF. CDR3 nucleotides: TGTGCCAGCAGCTTAGGTACAGGGATGGGGAATGAGCAGTTCTTC.

This chain uses TRBV5-4 with TRBJ2-7, with TRBD2 as a possible D gene (6 bases). The CDR3 is made up of 14 amino acids. Germline CDR1 and CDR2: SGHNT and YYREEE (reference sequence). Trimming removed 7 bases at V and 4 bases at J, with 18 bases between. CDR3 sequence: CASYYSGAEYEQYF. For the CDR3, the DNA is TGTGCCAGCTACTATAGCGGAGCTGAGTACGAGCAGTACTTC.

The V call is TRBV14, the J call TRBJ2-5, with D maybe TRBD1 (5 bases). From germline, CDR1 is SGHDN and CDR2 FVKESK. V lost 2 bases to trimming and J lost 5 bases, with 15 bases between them. The CDR3 is made up of 15 amino acids. The CDR3 loop reads CASSQTAGLWETQYF. Written as DNA, the CDR3 is TGTGCCAGCAGCCAAACCGCAGGGCTTTGGGAGACCCAGTACTTC.

The gene calls are TRBV5-8 and TRBJ1-6; maybe TRBD1 (6 bases). The V and J ends lost 4 bases and 0 bases respectively, with 14 bases between them. In germline, CDR1 is SGHTS, CDR2 YDEGEE. The CDR3 runs 17 residues. The chain's CDR3 is CASSARTDSSYNSPLHF. The CDR3 nucleotides are TGTGCCAGCAGCGCCAGGACGGACAGCTCCTATAATTCACCCCTCCACTTT.

The rearrangement uses TRBV11-2 and TRBJ1-1; TRBD1 matches at 9 bases. The CDR3 has 15 residues. The ends lost 4 bases at V and 5 bases at J; junction bases unmatched: 8. Germline CDR1 SGHAT, CDR2 FQNNGV. The CDR3 coding sequence is TGTGCCAGCAGCTCGCCGGACAGGGGAGTAACTGAAGCTTTCTTT. This gives the protein CASSSPDRGVTEAFF.

This clone was counted a single time. J is TRBJ2-5 and V is TRBV7-9, with D perhaps matching TRBD1 (5 bases). CDR3 size: 14 residues. V was cut by 5 bases and J by 5 bases, with 15 bases left in between. Germline CDR1 is SEHNR and CDR2 is FQNEAQ (reference sequence). CDR3 protein: CASSPTTPGETQYF. DNA of the CDR3: TGTGCCAGCAGCCCCACGACTCCAGGGGAGACCCAGTACTTC. Variable domain in full (rest from reference TRBV7-9 and TRBJ2-5): DTGVSQNPRHKITKRGQNVTFRCDPISEHNRLYWYRQTLGQGPEFLTYFQNEAQLEKSRLLSDRFSAERPKGSFSTLEIQRTEQGDSAMYLCASSPTTPGETQYFGPGTRLLVL.

This clone has only one observation. The rearrangement joins TRBV7-6 to TRBJ2-5; 9 bases fit TRBD2. CDR1 SGHVS and CDR2 FNYEAQ come from the germline V gene. CDR3 length: 15 residues. Trimming cost V 5 bases and J 5 bases; bases outside gene matches: 9. The CDR3 sequence: CASSPQREDYETQYF. CDR3 coding DNA: TGTGCCAGCAGCCCTCAGCGGGAGGATTACGAGACCCAGTACTTC.

The rearrangement links TRBV20-1 to TRBJ2-4; 9 positions match TRBD1. V lost 3 bases, J lost 8 bases, and 8 bases stayed unmatched. This CDR3 has 14 residues. CDR1 DFQATT and CDR2 SNEGSKA come from the germline V gene (reference sequence). The DNA for the CDR3 is TGCAGTGCTAGTGCTGCACAGGGGGCTGACATTCAGTACTTC. Its protein product is CSASAAQGADIQYF.

V and J are TRBV30 and TRBJ2-7; TRBD2 agrees at 9 bases. This CDR3 is 15 amino acids long. J was trimmed by 2 bases and V by 2 bases; bases with no gene match: 7. The germline CDR1 and CDR2 sequences are GTSNPN and SVGIG (reference sequence). The CDR3 nucleotides read TGTGCCTGGAGTCGGGCTAGCGGGGATCCCTACGAGCAGTACTTC. Residues: CAWSRASGDPYEQYF.

The V call is TRBV19, the J call TRBJ1-1; D might be TRBD1 (5 bases). CDR3 length: 14 amino acids. V was clipped by 7 bases and J by 3 bases, with 15 bases between them. CDR1 is LNHDA and CDR2 is SQIVND in the germline V gene (reference sequence). CDR3 loop: CASTGLRWDTEAFF. The CDR3 coding sequence is TGTGCCAGTACGGGACTCAGGTGGGACACTGAAGCTTTCTTT.

The chain combines TRBV12-3 or TRBV12-4 with TRBJ2-1; TRBD2 matches at 7 bases. The CDR3 runs 13 residues. The junction had 3 bases not matched to a gene; V was cut back by 2 bases and J by 8 bases. This CDR3 reads CASSLSSGDEQFF. The CDR3 DNA sequence: TGTGCCAGCAGTTTATCCAGCGGGGATGAGCAGTTCTTC.

J is TRBJ1-1 and V is TRBV23-1; no clear D. TRBV23-1 qualifies as an ORF whose function is uncertain. This CDR3 spans 14 amino acids. V dropped 0 bases and J dropped 4 bases, with 9 bases sitting between them. CDR3 bases: TGCGCCAGCAGTCAATCCCCGGTTTCCACTGAAGCTTTCTTT. Protein: CASSQSPVSTEAFF.

V gene TRBV23-1 combines with J gene TRBJ2-6; D gene uncertain. TRBV23-1 counts as an open reading frame of uncertain function. This CDR3 region has 18 residues. Trimming stripped 4 bases from V and 0 bases from J, with 16 bases between. The CDR3 spells CASSLSRENSSGANVLTF. The DNA for the CDR3 is TGCGCCAGCAGTCTATCTCGCGAAAACAGCTCTGGGGCCAACGTCCTGACTTTC.

V gene TRBV21-1 combines with J gene TRBJ1-1; TRBD1, the D gene given by the table, was not confirmed from the DNA. TRBV21-1 is a pseudogene. The CDR3 contains 13 residues. CDR3 bases: TGTGCCAGCAGCAACACAGGTTCCCCCGAAGCTTTCTTT. Translation gives CASSNTGSPEAFF.

This clone was seen only once. The chain recombines TRBV3-1 (or the pseudogene TRBV3-2) with TRBJ2-7; the match to TRBD2 covers 8 bases. With 4 bases clipped from V and 2 bases from J, the junction kept 16 bases outside the gene matches. Germline-derived CDR1 and CDR2 are LGHDT and YNNKEL (reference sequence). This CDR3 contains 18 residues. This chain's CDR3 is CASSLGRGGHIRTYEQYF. CDR3 nucleotide sequence: TGTGCCAGCAGCCTCGGGAGGGGGGGCCACATACGGACCTACGAGCAGTACTTC.

The chain joins TRBV9 to TRBJ2-1; 12 nucleotides match TRBD1. Germline CDR1 SGDLS, CDR2 YYNGEE. Losses at the gene ends were 0 bases for V and 9 bases for J; bases not matched to a gene: 1. CDR3 size: 14 residues. The CDR3 DNA is TGTGCCAGCAGCGTAGAGGGACAGGGGGCTGAGCAGTTCTTC. Protein sequence: CASSVEGQGAEQFF. The variable domain in full, with the rest retrieved from reference TRBV9 and TRBJ2-1, is DSGVTQTPKHLITATGQRVTLRCSPRSGDLSVYWYQQSLDQGLQFLIQYYNGEERAKGNILERFSAQQFPDLHSELNLSSLELGDSALYFCASSVEGQGAEQFFGPGTRLTVL.